This T cell receptor (beta chain) was found in a study of blood T cells in healthy people across ages. The study drew donors from healthy Caucasian individuals in Russia aged roughly 6 to 90. The J segment lost 9 bases and the V segment lost 0 bases, leaving 4 bases of the junction unmatched. The CDR3 consists of 13 residues. Germline-derived CDR1 and CDR2 are SGDLS and YYNGEE. It was with a sample-barcoded 5' primer and a J-beta primer mix that a second PCR of about 6 to 12 cycles was run. All samples gave at least 2.5 million CDR3-containing paired-end reads. TCRdb processed the 5' RACE reads anew with MiXCR; each CDR3 protein has one entry. The table records roughly 1.9 million distinct CDR3 sequences, approximately 39% of them present only once.

J is TRBJ2-7 and V is TRBV9, with 9 bases fitting TRBD2. This TCR was sampled from a human donor in good health. Sequencing was carried out using blood. For the CDR3, the DNA is TGTGCCAGCAGCGTAGAGCTGCGGGGGGGGCAGTACTTC. It is translated as CASSVELRGGQYF.